A single T cell receptor beta chain is shown here with its context. Its specificity is not known. The sample comes from a study of T cells in Graves' hyperthyroidism and ophthalmopathy. CDR1 SGHDN and CDR2 FVKESK come from the germline V gene. The CDR3 is 14 amino acids. The junction had 6 bases not matched to a gene; V was cut back by 4 bases and J by 6 bases. Using RNA transcripts as the source, TCR beta CDR3 regions were amplified. The HTBI set primed first-round TCR CDR3 RT-PCR. TCRdb recomputed calls from the multiplex PCR reads with MiXCR, one row per CDR3 protein. In the table there are under 550,000 distinct CDR3 sequences, roughly 13% of which are singletons. General study results and limits: The majority of expanded thyroid clonotypes above 0.001 also appeared in blood. Model predictions of ophthalmopathy came a median around 6.5 months before onset. Stable hyperthyroidism and ophthalmopathy were separated using 13 V-J signatures.

This receptor was taken from a woman aged 18-29 years with Graves' hyperthyroidism. The chain combines TRBV14 with TRBJ1-1, with 9 bases fitting TRBD1. The sample comprised blood. Written as DNA, the CDR3 is TGTGCCAGCAGCCGAGGGGACAGGGAGGCTGAAGCTTTCTTT. The encoded protein is CASSRGDREAEAFF.